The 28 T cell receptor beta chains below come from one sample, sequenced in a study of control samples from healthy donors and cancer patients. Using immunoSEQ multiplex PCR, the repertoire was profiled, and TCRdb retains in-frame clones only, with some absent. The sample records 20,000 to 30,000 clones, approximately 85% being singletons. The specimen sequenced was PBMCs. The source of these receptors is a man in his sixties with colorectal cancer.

CDR3 sequence (DNA): TGTGCCAGCAGCTTAGGGGCGGATGAGCAGTTCTTC. As protein: CASSLGADEQFF. V usage is TRBV13 and J usage is TRBJ2-1, with unresolved D. CDR1 and CDR2 (germline): PRHDT, FYEKMQ (reference sequence). This CDR3 has 12 residues. V was trimmed by 0 bases and J by 8 bases, leaving 5 bases between them. Based on the CDR3 plus reference TRBV13 and TRBJ2-1, the full variable domain is AAGVIQSPRHLIKEKRETATLKCYPIPRHDTVYWYQQGPGQDPQFLISFYEKMQSDKGSIPDRFSAQQFSDYHSELNMSSLELGDSALYFCASSLGADEQFFGPGTRLTVL.

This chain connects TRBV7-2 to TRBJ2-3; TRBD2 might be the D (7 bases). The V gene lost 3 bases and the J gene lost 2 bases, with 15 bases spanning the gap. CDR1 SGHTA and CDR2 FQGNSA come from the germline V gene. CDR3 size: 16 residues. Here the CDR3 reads CASSFNGGLHTDTQYF. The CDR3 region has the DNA TGTGCCAGCAGCTTTAACGGGGGGCTTCACACAGATACGCAGTATTTT.

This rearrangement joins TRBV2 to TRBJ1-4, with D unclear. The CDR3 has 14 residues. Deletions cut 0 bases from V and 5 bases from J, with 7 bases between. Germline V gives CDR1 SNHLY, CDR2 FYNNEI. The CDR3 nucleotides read TGTGCCAGCAGTGAAGCAGGATTAAATGAAAAACTGTTTTTT. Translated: CASSEAGLNEKLFF.

In nucleotides, the CDR3 is TGTGCCAGCAGACCCGCCTACAATGAGCAGTTCTTC. This gives the protein CASRPAYNEQFF. The V call is TRBV27, the J call TRBJ2-1; D gene unclear. The CDR3 is made up of 12 amino acids. Trimming cost V 6 bases and J 2 bases, with 5 bases left between them. Looked up from germline, CDR1 is MNHEY and CDR2 is SMNVEV (reference sequence).

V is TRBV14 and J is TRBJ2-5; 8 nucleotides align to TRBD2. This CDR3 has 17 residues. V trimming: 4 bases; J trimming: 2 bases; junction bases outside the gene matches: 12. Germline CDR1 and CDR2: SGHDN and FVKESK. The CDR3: CASSLGGSGESQETQYF. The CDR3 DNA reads TGTGCCAGCAGCCTCGGTGGTAGCGGGGAATCGCAAGAGACCCAGTACTTC.

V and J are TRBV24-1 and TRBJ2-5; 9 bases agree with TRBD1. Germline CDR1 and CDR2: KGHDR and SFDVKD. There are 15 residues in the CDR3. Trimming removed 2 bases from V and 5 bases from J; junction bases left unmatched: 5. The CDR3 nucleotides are TGTGCCACCAGTGATTGGAAGACAGGGGGGGAGACCCAGTACTTC. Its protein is CATSDWKTGGETQYF.

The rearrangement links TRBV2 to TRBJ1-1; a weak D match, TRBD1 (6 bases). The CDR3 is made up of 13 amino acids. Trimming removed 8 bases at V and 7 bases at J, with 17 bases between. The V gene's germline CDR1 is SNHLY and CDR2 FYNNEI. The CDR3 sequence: CASPGEGKVEAFF. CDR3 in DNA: TGTGCCAGCCCAGGGGAGGGGAAGGTTGAAGCTTTCTTT.

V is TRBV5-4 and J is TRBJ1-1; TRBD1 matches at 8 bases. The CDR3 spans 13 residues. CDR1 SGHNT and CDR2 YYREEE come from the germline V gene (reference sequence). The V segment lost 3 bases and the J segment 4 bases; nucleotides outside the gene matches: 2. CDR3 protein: CASSYDRGTEAFF. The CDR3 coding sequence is TGTGCCAGCAGCTATGACAGGGGCACTGAAGCTTTCTTT.

The CDR3 bases are TGTGCCAGCAGCTTAAATCAGGGGGCGGTTGAAGCTTTCTTT. Protein: CASSLNQGAVEAFF. V and J are TRBV7-9 and TRBJ1-1, with 8 bases fitting TRBD1. The trim removed 2 bases at V and 7 bases at J, leaving 6 bases unmatched. Germline loops: CDR1 SEHNR, CDR2 FQNEAQ (reference sequence). The CDR3 has 14 residues.

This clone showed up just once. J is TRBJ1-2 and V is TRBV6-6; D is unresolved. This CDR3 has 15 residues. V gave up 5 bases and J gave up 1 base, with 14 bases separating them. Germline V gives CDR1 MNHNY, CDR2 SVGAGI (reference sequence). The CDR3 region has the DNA TGTGCCAGCAGTATGACACAACACCGTAACTATGGCTACACCTTC. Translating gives CASSMTQHRNYGYTF.

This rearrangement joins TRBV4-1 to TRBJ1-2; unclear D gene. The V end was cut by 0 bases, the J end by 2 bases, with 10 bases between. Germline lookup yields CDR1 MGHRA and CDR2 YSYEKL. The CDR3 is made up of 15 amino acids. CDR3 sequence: CASSQDFAANYGYTF. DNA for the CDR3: TGCGCCAGCAGCCAAGATTTCGCAGCCAACTATGGCTACACCTTC.

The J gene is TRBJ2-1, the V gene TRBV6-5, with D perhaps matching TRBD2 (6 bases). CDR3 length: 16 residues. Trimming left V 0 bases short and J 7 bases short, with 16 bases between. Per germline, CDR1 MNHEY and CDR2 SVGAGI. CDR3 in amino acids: CASSYSPGLALNEQFF. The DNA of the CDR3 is TGTGCCAGCAGTTACTCACCGGGACTCGCGCTAAATGAGCAGTTCTTC.

CDR3 sequence (DNA): TGTGCCAGCAGAAACAGGGCGCGGGAGACCCAGTACTTC. Its protein is CASRNRARETQYF. The genes are TRBV3-1 (or the pseudogene TRBV3-2) and TRBJ2-5, with a possible D match to TRBD1 (6 bases). Looked up from germline, CDR1 is LGHDT and CDR2 is YNNKEL (reference sequence). V lost 6 bases to trimming and J lost 5 bases, with 13 bases between them. This CDR3 comprises 13 residues.

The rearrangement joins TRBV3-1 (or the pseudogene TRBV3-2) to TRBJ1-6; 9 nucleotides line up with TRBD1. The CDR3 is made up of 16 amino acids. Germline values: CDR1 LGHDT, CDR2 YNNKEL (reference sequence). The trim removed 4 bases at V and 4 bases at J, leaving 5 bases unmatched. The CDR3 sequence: CASSLRTGDYNSPLHF. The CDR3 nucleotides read TGTGCCAGCAGCCTCAGGACAGGGGATTATAATTCACCCCTCCACTTT.

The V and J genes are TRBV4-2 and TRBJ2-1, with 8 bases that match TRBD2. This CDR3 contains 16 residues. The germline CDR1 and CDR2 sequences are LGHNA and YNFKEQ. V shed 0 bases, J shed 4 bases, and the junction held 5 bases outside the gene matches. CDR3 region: CASSQEGTRGYNEQFF. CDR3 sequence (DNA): TGTGCCAGCAGCCAAGAGGGGACTAGAGGTTACAATGAGCAGTTCTTC.

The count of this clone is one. The CDR3 region has the DNA TGTGCCAGCAGTGAAGCGGGCAGGCCTAAGAATACGCAGTATTTT. Protein sequence: CASSEAGRPKNTQYF. The rearrangement joins TRBV6-1 to TRBJ2-3, with D unclear. CDR1 MNHNS and CDR2 SASEGT come from the germline V gene. The CDR3 is 15 residues long. V lost 0 bases, J lost 7 bases, and 14 bases lay in between.

Here the CDR3 reads CASSRDAGNTIYF. The CDR3 bases are TGTGCCAGCAGTAGGGACGCTGGAAACACCATATATTTT. The chain combines TRBV5-5 with TRBJ1-3; TRBD1 is a possible D gene (5 bases). The CDR3 is made up of 13 amino acids. Deletions cut 5 bases from V and 2 bases from J, with 8 bases between. The germline CDR1 and CDR2 sequences are SGHKS and YYEKEE (reference sequence).

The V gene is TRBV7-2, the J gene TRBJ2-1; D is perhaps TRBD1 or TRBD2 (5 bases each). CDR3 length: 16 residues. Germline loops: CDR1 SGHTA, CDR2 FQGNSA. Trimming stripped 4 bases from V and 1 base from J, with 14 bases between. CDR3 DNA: TGTGCCAGCAGCTCCGGGGCAGGGCAGTCCTACAATGAGCAGTTCTTC. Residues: CASSSGAGQSYNEQFF. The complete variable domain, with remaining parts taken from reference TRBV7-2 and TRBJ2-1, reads GAGVSQSPSNKVTEKGKDVELRCDPISGHTALYWYRQSLGQGLEFLIYFQGNSAPDKSGLPSDRFSAERTGGSVSTLTIQRTQQEDSAVYLCASSSGAGQSYNEQFFGPGTRLTVL.

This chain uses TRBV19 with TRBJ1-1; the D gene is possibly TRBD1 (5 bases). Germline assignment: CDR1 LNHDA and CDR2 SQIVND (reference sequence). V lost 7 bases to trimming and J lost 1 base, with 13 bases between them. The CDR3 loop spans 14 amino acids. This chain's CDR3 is CASNQGGRNTEAFF. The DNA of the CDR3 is TGTGCCAGTAATCAGGGTGGGCGGAACACTGAAGCTTTCTTT.

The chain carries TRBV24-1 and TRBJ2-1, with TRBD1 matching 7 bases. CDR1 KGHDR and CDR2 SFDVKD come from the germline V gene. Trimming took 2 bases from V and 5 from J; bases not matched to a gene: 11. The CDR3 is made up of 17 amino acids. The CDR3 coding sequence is TGTGCCACCAGTGATTCGACAGGGATGGACCCGAACAATGAGCAGTTCTTC. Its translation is CATSDSTGMDPNNEQFF.

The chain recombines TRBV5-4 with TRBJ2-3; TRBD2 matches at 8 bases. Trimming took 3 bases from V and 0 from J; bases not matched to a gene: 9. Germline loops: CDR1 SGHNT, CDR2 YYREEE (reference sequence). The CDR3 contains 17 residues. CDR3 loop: CASSYLTGGASTDTQYF. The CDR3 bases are TGTGCCAGCAGCTACCTTACCGGGGGGGCAAGCACAGATACGCAGTATTTT.

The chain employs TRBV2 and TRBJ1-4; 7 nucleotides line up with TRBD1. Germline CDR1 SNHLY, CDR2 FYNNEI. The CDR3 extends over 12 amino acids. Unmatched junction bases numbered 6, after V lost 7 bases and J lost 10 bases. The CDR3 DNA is TGTGCCAGCACCGACAGGGATGGAAAACTGTTTTTT. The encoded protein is CASTDRDGKLFF. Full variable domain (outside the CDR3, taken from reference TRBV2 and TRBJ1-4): EPEVTQTPSHQVTQMGQEVILRCVPISNHLYFYWYRQILGQKVEFLVSFYNNEISEKSEIFDDQFSVERPDGSNFTLKIRSTKLEDSAMYFCASTDRDGKLFFGSGTQLSVL.

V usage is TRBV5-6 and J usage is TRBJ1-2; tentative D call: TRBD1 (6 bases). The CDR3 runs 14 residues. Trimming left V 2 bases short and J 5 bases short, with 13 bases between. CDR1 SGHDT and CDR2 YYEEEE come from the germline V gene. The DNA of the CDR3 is TGTGCCAGCAGCTTACCCGGGACAATATATGGCTACACCTTC. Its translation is CASSLPGTIYGYTF.

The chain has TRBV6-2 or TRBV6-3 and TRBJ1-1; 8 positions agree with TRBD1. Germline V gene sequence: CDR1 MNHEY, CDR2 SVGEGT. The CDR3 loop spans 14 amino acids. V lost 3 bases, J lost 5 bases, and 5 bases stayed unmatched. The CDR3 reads CASSYTTGVTEAFF. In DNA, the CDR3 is TGTGCCAGCAGTTATACGACAGGGGTGACTGAAGCTTTCTTT.

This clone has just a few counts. CDR3 nucleotide sequence: TGTGCCAGCGGCGGGACACCAACTAATGAAAAACTGTTTTTT. This gives the protein CASGGTPTNEKLFF. This chain connects TRBV2 to TRBJ1-4; D possibly corresponds to TRBD1 (6 bases). Germline-derived CDR1 and CDR2 are SNHLY and FYNNEI. Deletions cut 8 bases from V and 0 bases from J, with 10 bases between. The CDR3 length is 14 residues.

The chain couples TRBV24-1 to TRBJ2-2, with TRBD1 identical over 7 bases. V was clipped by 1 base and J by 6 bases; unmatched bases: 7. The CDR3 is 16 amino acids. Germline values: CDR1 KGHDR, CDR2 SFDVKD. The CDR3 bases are TGTGCCACCAGTGATTTCTCAGGGACAGCGGCCGGGGAGCTGTTTTTT. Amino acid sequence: CATSDFSGTAAGELFF.

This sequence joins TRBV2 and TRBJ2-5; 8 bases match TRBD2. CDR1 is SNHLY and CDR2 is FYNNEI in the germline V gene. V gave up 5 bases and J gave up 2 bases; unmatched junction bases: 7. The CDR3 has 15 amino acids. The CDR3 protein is CASSSGGAGQETQYF. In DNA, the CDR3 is TGTGCCAGCAGTTCGGGGGGGGCCGGTCAAGAGACCCAGTACTTC.

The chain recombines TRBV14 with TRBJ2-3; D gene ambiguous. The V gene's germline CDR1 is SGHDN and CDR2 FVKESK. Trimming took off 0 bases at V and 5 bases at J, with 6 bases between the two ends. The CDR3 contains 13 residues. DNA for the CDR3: TGTGCCAGCAGCCAAGACAGTTTAGATACGCAGTATTTT. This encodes CASSQDSLDTQYF.